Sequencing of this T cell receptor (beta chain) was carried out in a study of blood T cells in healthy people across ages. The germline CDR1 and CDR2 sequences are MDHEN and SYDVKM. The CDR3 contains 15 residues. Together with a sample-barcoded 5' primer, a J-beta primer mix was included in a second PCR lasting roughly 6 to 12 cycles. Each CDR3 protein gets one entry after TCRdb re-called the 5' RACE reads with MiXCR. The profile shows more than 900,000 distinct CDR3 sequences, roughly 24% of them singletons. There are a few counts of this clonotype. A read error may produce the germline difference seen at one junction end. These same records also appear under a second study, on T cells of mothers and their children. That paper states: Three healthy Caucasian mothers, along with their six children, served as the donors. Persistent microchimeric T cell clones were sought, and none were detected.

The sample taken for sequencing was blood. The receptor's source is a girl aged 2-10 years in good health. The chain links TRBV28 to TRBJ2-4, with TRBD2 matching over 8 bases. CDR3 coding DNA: TGTGCCAACAGTTTATTGCGGGGGGAAAAAAACATTCAGTACTTC. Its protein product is CANSLLRGEKNIQYF.